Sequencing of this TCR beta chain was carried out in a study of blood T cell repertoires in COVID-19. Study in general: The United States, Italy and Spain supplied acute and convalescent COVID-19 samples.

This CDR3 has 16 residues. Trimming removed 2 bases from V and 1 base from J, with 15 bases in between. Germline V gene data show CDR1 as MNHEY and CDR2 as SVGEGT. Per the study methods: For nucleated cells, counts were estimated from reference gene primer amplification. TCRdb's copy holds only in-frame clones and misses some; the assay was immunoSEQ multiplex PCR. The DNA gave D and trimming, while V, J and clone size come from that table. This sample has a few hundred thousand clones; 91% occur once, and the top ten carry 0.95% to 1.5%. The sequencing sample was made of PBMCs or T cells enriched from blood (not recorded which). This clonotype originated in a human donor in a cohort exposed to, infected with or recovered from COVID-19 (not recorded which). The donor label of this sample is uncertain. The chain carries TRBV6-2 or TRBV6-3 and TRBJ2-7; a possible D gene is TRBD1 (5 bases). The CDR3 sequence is CASSYPVDRESYEQYF. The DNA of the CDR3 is TGTGCCAGCAGTTACCCAGTTGACAGAGAGTCCTACGAGCAGTACTTC.